These 7 T cell receptor beta chains were all obtained from the same sample, sequenced in a study of blood T cell repertoires in COVID-19 (dated by TCRdb to 2020 to 2021). The library came from the immunoSEQ multiplex PCR assay. Drawn from immuneACCESS, this table holds only the in-frame rearrangements with V and J called that TCRdb kept. Clones are partly lost; checked studies trace under half to an unresolved V gene and leave the rest unexplained. In all, the sample holds roughly 110,000 clones, and 80% to 90% of those were seen once. The top ten constitute around 9.3% of the sample. Sequencing was carried out using peripheral blood. The receptor source for this set is a human donor in a cohort sampled during active COVID-19.

V is TRBV3-1 (or the pseudogene TRBV3-2) and J is TRBJ2-3; D not certain. This CDR3 has 13 residues. Trimming removed 4 bases from V and 3 bases from J, with 8 bases in between. Germline V gene sequence: CDR1 LGHDT, CDR2 YNNKEL (reference sequence). Here the CDR3 reads CASSLFPTDTQYF. The CDR3 DNA reads TGTGCCAGCAGCCTTTTTCCGACAGATACGCAGTATTTT.

This clone was seen only a few times. The chain uses TRBV7-6 and TRBJ1-4; 11 bases fit TRBD1. The ends lost 8 bases at V and 3 bases at J; junction bases unmatched: 5. Germline V lookup: CDR1 SGHVS, CDR2 FNYEAQ. The CDR3 runs 15 residues. The CDR3: CASGGTGGPNEKLFF. The CDR3 nucleotides are TGTGCCAGCGGGGGGACAGGGGGTCCTAATGAAAAACTGTTTTTT.

This clone occurred many times. The chain links TRBV5-5 to TRBJ1-2, with 7 nucleotides matching TRBD1. The germline V gene encodes CDR1 SGHKS and CDR2 YYEKEE (reference sequence). V lost 5 bases and J lost 5; bases outside the gene matches: 6. This CDR3 has 13 amino acids. CDR3 DNA: TGTGCCAGCAGTTCGGGACAGCCTTATGGCTACACCTTC. This translates into CASSSGQPYGYTF.

The chain links TRBV6-5 to TRBJ2-7, with D possibly TRBD1 on 5 matching bases. Germline V lookup: CDR1 MNHEY, CDR2 SVGAGI. Trimming took 7 bases from V and 0 from J, leaving 10 bases between them. CDR3 length: 13 amino acids. This CDR3 is CASTTDNSYEQYF. For the CDR3, the DNA is TGTGCCAGCACCACGGACAACTCCTACGAGCAGTACTTC.

This clone was counted only a few times. V and J are TRBV6-6 and TRBJ1-2; TRBD1 agrees at 9 bases. Germline V gives CDR1 MNHNY, CDR2 SVGAGI (reference sequence). V lost 5 bases, J lost 10 bases, and 11 bases stayed unmatched. This CDR3 contains 14 residues. The DNA of the CDR3 is TGTGCCAGCAGTGGCACAAGGGACAGGGCGGTCTACACCTTC. This encodes CASSGTRDRAVYTF.

The chain couples TRBV25-1 to TRBJ1-4; 9 bases are shared with TRBD1. The CDR3 extends over 16 amino acids. The germline gives CDR1 MGHDK, CDR2 SYGVNS. V lost 6 bases, J lost 7 bases, and 12 bases stayed unmatched. CDR3 in amino acids: CASSTGTGTLGEKLFF. In DNA, the CDR3 is TGTGCCAGCAGCACCGGGACAGGGACCTTGGGTGAAAAACTGTTTTTT.

This chain links TRBV10-3 with TRBJ2-3; D is perhaps TRBD1 (5 bases). The CDR3 contains 16 residues. The ends were cut back, 3 bases at V and 3 bases at J, with 16 bases in the middle. Per the germline V gene, CDR1 is ENHRY and CDR2 is SYGVKD. The CDR3 bases are TGTGCCATCAGTGATTGGGGCCAAAGCAAAACAGATACGCAGTATTTT. Its translation: CAISDWGQSKTDTQYF.